Shown below are 10 T cell receptor beta chains from a single sample sequenced in a study of beta chain features in type 1 diabetes. General study points: In all four CD4+ subsets, TCRB CDR3 length was significantly, moderately reduced in type 1 diabetes.

The entirety of the isolated RNA underwent reverse transcription, so expressed TCRB transcripts were sequenced. Libraries were prepared by immunoSEQ multiplex PCR; TCRdb keeps only in-frame clonotypes and omits some of them. The sample lists about 640,000 clones; roughly an eighth were seen once. These receptors' antigens are unknown. Sequences were obtained from naive CD4+ T cells from blood. The source is a young man with type 1 diabetes.

This clone was detected only a few times. The chain combines TRBV1 with TRBJ1-2; TRBD1 is taken as the D call from the table, unchecked against the DNA. TRBV1 is noted as a pseudogene. CDR3 length: 14 residues. The CDR3 DNA is TGCACCAGCAGCCAACAGGGGGCAAACTATGGCTACACCTTC. Protein product: CTSSQQGANYGYTF.

The genes are TRBV23-1 and TRBJ1-4; 8 bases align to TRBD1. Being an ORF, TRBV23-1 has a function that is uncertain. The length of the CDR3 is 15 residues. V dropped 0 bases and J dropped 8; count of bases not matched to a gene: 5. The CDR3 region has the DNA TGCGCCAGCAGTCAATCTTGGGGACAGGAGGAAAAACTGTTTTTT. The encoded protein is CASSQSWGQEEKLFF.

The genes are TRBV9 and TRBJ1-6; D may be TRBD1 (6 bases). The ends were cut back, 2 bases at V and 7 bases at J, with 13 bases in the middle. The CDR3 contains 15 residues. The germline CDR1 and CDR2 sequences are SGDLS and YYNGEE. The CDR3 coding sequence is TGTGCCAGCAGCGTCCGGACAGCCTGGAATTCACCCCTCCACTTT. It is translated as CASSVRTAWNSPLHF.

The chain is built from TRBV11-1 and TRBJ2-5; D not resolved. This CDR3 is built from 17 residues. Germline loops: CDR1 SGHAT, CDR2 FQDESV (reference sequence). With 3 bases removed from V and 5 bases from J, the gap between germline ends came to 22 bases. The CDR3 protein is CASSFYGFQSSTETQYF. CDR3 sequence (DNA): TGTGCCAGCAGCTTTTACGGGTTCCAGAGCTCCACGGAGACCCAGTACTTC. Full variable domain (missing parts from reference TRBV11-1 and TRBJ2-5): EAEVAQSPRYKITEKSQAVAFWCDPISGHATLYWYRQILGQGPELLVQFQDESVVDDSQLPKDRFSAERLKGVDSTLKIQPAELGDSAMYLCASSFYGFQSSTETQYFGPGTRLLVL.

The rearrangement links TRBV5-4 to TRBJ1-5, with 8 nucleotides matching TRBD1. Germline V gives CDR1 SGHNT, CDR2 YYREEE (reference sequence). The trim removed 4 bases at V and 2 bases at J, leaving 2 bases unmatched. The CDR3 contains 14 residues. In DNA form, the CDR3 reads TGTGCCAGCAGCCCGGACAGGGGCAATCAGCCCCAGCATTTT. The encoded protein is CASSPDRGNQPQHF.

CDR3 amino acids: CASSLPNTGELFF. As DNA, the CDR3 is TGTGCCAGCAGCCTTCCGAACACCGGGGAGCTGTTTTTT. The chain carries TRBV7-9 and TRBJ2-2; D call uncertain. Trimming removed 5 bases at V and 0 bases at J, with 4 bases between. Looked up from germline, CDR1 is SEHNR and CDR2 is FQNEAQ (reference sequence). The CDR3 is 13 residues long.

This clone turned up a few times. V usage is TRBV30 and J usage is TRBJ1-2, with D tentatively TRBD1 (6 bases). This CDR3 has 13 residues. The germline V and J ends were trimmed by 2 bases and 3 bases, with 10 bases remaining between them. Germline V gene sequence: CDR1 GTSNPN, CDR2 SVGIG (reference sequence). The DNA of the CDR3 is TGTGCCTGGAGTCCAGGGGCGCACTATGGCTACACCTTC. Translation: CAWSPGAHYGYTF.

The rearrangement uses TRBV5-1 and TRBJ2-7; unclear D gene. Germline-derived CDR1 and CDR2 are SGHRS and YFSETQ. Trimming removed 4 bases at V and 0 bases at J, with 11 bases between. The CDR3 is 14 amino acids. The CDR3, as DNA: TGCGCCAGCAGCGATCGAGATAGCTCCTACGAGCAGTACTTC. This sequence encodes CASSDRDSSYEQYF.

The chain recombines TRBV28 with TRBJ2-2, with unresolved D. Germline CDR1 reads MDHEN; CDR2 reads SYDVKM. Trimming took off 8 bases at V and 6 bases at J, with 10 bases between the two ends. This CDR3 spans 12 amino acids. CDR3 coding DNA: TGTGCCAGCGGTCTATTAGCCGGGGAGCTGTTTTTT. Translation: CASGLLAGELFF.

The chain employs TRBV7-9 and TRBJ1-5, with D possibly TRBD1 on 5 matching bases. Looked up from germline, CDR1 is SEHNR and CDR2 is FQNEAQ (reference sequence). Trimming cost V 2 bases and J 1 base, with 18 bases left between them. The CDR3 extends over 18 amino acids. The CDR3, as DNA: TGTGCCAGCAGCTTAACGGGGAGTACAGGATCCAGCAATCAGCCCCAGCATTTT. It translates to CASSLTGSTGSSNQPQHF.